This T cell receptor beta chain was sequenced for a study of blood T cell repertoires in COVID-19. Looking at the study overall: Sources were T cells, B-cell-depleted T cells, or PBMCs; the material itself was cDNA or gDNA.

Authors' methods: For nucleated cells, counts were estimated from reference gene primer amplification. Data came from immunoSEQ multiplex PCR; TCRdb stores just in-frame clones and leaves some out. D and trimming were read from the DNA, whereas the V and J calls and clone size are those reported in that table. The data show some 100,000 clones, with about 89% seen just once and 17% held by the top ten. The CDR3 contains 15 residues. CDR1 is LGHDT and CDR2 is YNNKEL in the germline V gene (reference sequence). V lost 1 base, J lost 2 bases, and 1 base stayed unmatched. The origin of this receptor is a man in his fifties with acute or convalescent COVID-19. The chain recombines TRBV3-1 (or the pseudogene TRBV3-2) with TRBJ1-5, with 8 bases identical to TRBD1. Material: peripheral blood. In nucleotides, the CDR3 is TGTGCCAGCAGCCAAGCAGGGGGCGGCAATCAGCCCCAGCATTTT. It codes for CASSQAGGGNQPQHF.